The present TCR beta chain was sequenced within a study of CD8 T cells in ankylosing spondylitis. There are 14 residues in the CDR3. V was pared by 5 bases and J by 6 bases, with 13 bases between. MiXCR, run by TCRdb on the 5' RACE reads, gives a single entry per CDR3 protein. The table includes fewer than 250,000 distinct CDR3 sequences, 10% detected once. Many counts were recorded for this clonotype. The chain uses TRBV12-3 or TRBV12-4 and TRBJ1-4; possible D gene TRBD1, 6 bases. The specimen sequenced was blood, either unsorted or a sorted T cell fraction (not recorded which). This receptor was obtained from a male donor with ankylosing spondylitis or in good health (not recorded which). CDR3 region: CASSDTGPDEKLFF. In DNA form, the CDR3 reads TGTGCCAGCAGTGATACAGGGCCCGATGAAAAACTGTTTTTT.